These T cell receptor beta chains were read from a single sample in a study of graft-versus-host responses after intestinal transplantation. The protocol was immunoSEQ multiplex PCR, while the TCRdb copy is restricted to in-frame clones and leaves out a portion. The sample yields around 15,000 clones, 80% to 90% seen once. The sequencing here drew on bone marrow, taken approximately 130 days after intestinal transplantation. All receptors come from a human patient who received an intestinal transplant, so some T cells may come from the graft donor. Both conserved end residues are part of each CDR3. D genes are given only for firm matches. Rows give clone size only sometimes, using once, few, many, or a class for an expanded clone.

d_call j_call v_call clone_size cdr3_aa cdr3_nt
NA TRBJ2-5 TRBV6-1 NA CASSEQVTEARVAQYF TGTGCCAGCAGTGAACAGGTGACAGAGGCCAGGGTAGCCCAGTACTTC
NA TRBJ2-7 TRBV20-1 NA CSAGVTYEQYF TGCAGCGCAGGGGTAACCTACGAGCAGTACTTC
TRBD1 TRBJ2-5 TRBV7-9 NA CASSSGQGIVTQYF TGTGCCAGCAGCTCGGGACAGGGGATTGTGACCCAGTACTTC
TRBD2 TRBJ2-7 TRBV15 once CATASGTSGSYEQYF TGTGCCACCGCGTCGGGGACTAGCGGCTCCTACGAGCAGTACTTC
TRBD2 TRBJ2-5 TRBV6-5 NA CASTKTSLKMPQYF TGTGCCAGCACCAAGACTAGCCTGAAGATGCCCCAGTACTTC
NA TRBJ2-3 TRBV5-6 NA CASSLVTDTQYF TGTGCCAGCAGCTTGGTAACAGATACGCAGTATTTT
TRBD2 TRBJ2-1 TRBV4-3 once CASSQDWGKTSADNEQFF TGCGCCAGCAGCCAAGATTGGGGGAAAACTAGCGCCGACAATGAGCAGTTCTTC
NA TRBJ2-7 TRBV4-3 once CASSQDMAYEQYF TGCGCCAGCAGCCAAGATATGGCCTACGAGCAGTACTTC
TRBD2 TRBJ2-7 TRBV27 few CASTHLTGGRNEQYF TGTGCCAGCACCCACCTTACGGGGGGGAGGAACGAGCAGTACTTC
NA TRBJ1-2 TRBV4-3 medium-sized CASSQDAGRYGYTF TGCGCCAGCAGCCAAGATGCCGGGAGGTATGGCTACACCTTC
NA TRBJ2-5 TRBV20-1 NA CSRGVGETQYF TGCAGCCGAGGGGTAGGAGAGACCCAGTACTTC
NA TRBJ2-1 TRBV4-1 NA CASSSGTANEQFF TGCGCCAGCAGCTCAGGGACCGCGAATGAGCAGTTCTTC
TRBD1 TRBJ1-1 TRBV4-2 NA CASSLADSYFDRENTEAFF TGTGCCAGCAGCCTAGCCGATTCTTATTTTGACAGGGAGAACACTGAAGCTTTCTTT
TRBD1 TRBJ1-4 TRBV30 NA CAWSVQGQGPYNEKLFF TGTGCCTGGAGTGTACAAGGACAGGGGCCTTATAATGAAAAACTGTTTTTT
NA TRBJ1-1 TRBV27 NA CACGEGWGTEAFF TGTGCCTGCGGCGAGGGCTGGGGCACTGAAGCTTTCTTT
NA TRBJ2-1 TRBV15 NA CATSAFTYNEQFF TGTGCCACCAGCGCCTTTACCTACAATGAGCAGTTCTTC